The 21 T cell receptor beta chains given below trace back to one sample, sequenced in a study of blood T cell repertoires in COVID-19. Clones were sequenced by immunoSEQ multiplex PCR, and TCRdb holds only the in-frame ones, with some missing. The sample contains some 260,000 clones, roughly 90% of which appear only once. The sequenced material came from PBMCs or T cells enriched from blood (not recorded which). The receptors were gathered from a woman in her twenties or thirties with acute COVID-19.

The CDR3 region has the DNA TGTGCCAGTAGGTTAACAGGAGACCAAGAGACCCAGTACTTC. This sequence encodes CASRLTGDQETQYF. This chain links TRBV2 with TRBJ2-5, with D possibly being TRBD1 (5 bases). Germline assignment: CDR1 SNHLY and CDR2 FYNNEI. The CDR3 is 14 amino acids. Trimming removed 9 bases at V and 0 bases at J, with 14 bases between.

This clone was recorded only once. CDR3 DNA: TGTGCCAGCAGCGGACTGGCGGGGTCCTTCGGCGAGCAGTACTTC. Translated: CASSGLAGSFGEQYF. The rearrangement joins TRBV6-1 to TRBJ2-7; TRBD2 might be the D (6 bases). Germline V CDR1 and CDR2: MNHNS, SASEGT. V lost 6 bases to trimming and J lost 6 bases, with 21 bases between them. CDR3 length: 15 residues.

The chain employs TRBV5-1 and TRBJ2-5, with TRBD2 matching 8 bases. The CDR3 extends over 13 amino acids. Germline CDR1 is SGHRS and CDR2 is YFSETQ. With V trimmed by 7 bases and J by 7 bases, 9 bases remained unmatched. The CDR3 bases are TGCGCCAGCCGGGAGGGTGGTGGAGGGACCCAGTACTTC. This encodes CASREGGGGTQYF.

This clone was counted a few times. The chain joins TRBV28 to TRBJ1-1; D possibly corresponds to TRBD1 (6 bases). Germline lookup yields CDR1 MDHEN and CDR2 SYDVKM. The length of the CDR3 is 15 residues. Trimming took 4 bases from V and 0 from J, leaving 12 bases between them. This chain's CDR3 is CASSSTGTMNTEAFF. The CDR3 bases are TGTGCCAGCAGTTCCACAGGGACAATGAACACTGAAGCTTTCTTT.

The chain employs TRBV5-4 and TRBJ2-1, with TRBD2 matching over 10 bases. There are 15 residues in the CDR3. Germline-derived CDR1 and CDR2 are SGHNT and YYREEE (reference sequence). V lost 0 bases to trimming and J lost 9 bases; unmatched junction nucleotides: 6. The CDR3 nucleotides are TGTGCCAGCAGCTTGGCCTCTAGCGGGAGCAGTGAGCAGTTCTTC. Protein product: CASSLASSGSSEQFF. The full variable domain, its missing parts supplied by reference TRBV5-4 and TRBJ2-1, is ETGVTQSPTHLIKTRGQQVTLRCSSQSGHNTVSWYQQALGQGPQFIFQYYREEENGRGNFPPRFSGLQFPNYSSELNVNALELDDSALYLCASSLASSGSSEQFFGPGTRLTVL.

Written as DNA, the CDR3 is TGTGCCAGCAGCGTAGCCCGGGGGGCTAGCACAGATACGCAGTATTTT. Translating gives CASSVARGASTDTQYF. The rearrangement uses TRBV9 and TRBJ2-3, with D perhaps matching TRBD2 (7 bases). Germline CDR1 reads SGDLS; CDR2 reads YYNGEE. V was cut by 0 bases and J by 0 bases, with 11 bases left in between. The CDR3 is 16 amino acids.

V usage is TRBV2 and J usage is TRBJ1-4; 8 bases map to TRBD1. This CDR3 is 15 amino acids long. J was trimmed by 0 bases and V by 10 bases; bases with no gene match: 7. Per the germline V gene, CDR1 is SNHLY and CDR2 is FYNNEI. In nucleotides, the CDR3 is TGTGCCACCACAGGGGGAGAGGCAACTAATGAAAAACTGTTTTTT. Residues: CATTGGEATNEKLFF.

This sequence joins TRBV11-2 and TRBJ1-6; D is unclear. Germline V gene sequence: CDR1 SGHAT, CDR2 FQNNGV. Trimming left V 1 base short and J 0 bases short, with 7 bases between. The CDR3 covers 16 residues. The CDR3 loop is CASSLGLSSYNSPLHF. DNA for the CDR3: TGTGCCAGCAGCTTAGGTCTCAGCTCCTATAATTCACCCCTCCACTTT.

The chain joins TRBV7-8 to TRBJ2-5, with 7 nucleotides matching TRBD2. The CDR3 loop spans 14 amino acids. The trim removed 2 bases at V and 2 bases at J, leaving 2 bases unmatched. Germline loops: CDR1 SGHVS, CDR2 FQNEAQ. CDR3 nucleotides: TGTGCCAGCAGCTTACAGGGAGGGCAAGAGACCCAGTACTTC. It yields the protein CASSLQGGQETQYF.

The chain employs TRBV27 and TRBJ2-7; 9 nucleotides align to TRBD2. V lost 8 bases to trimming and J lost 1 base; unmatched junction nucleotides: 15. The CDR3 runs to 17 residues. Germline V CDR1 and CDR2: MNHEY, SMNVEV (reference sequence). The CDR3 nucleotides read TGTGCCAGCGTGGGGGCACTAGCGGGTGTTACTTCCTACGAGCAGTACTTC. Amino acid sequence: CASVGALAGVTSYEQYF.

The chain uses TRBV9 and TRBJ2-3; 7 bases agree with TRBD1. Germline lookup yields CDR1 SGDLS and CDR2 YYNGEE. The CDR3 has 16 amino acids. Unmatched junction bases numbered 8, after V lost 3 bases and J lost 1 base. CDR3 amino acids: CASSGDRVGGTDTQYF. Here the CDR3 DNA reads TGTGCCAGCAGCGGAGACAGGGTCGGGGGCACAGATACGCAGTATTTT.

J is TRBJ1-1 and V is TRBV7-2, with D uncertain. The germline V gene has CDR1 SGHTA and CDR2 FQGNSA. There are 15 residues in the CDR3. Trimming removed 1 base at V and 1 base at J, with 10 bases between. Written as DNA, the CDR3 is TGTGCCAGCAGCTTAGTCGTCAGGCAGAACACTGAAGCTTTCTTT. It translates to CASSLVVRQNTEAFF.

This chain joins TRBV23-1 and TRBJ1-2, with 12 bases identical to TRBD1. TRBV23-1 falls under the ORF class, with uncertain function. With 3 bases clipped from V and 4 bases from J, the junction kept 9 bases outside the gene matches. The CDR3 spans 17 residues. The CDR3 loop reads CASSHTGQGAYPYGYTF. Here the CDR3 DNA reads TGCGCCAGCAGTCACACGGGACAGGGGGCTTACCCCTATGGCTACACCTTC.

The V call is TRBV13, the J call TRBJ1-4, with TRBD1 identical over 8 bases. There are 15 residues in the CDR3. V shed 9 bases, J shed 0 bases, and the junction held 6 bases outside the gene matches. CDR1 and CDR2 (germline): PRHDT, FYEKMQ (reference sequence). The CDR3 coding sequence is TGTGCCAGGAGCGGACAGGGAGCAACTAATGAAAAACTGTTTTTT. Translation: CARSGQGATNEKLFF.

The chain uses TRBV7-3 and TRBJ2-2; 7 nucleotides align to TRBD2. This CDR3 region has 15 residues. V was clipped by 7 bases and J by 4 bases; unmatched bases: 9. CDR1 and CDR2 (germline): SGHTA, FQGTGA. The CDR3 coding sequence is TGTGCCAGCAAACCGGGGGGTGGATCCACCGGGGAGCTGTTTTTT. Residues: CASKPGGGSTGELFF.

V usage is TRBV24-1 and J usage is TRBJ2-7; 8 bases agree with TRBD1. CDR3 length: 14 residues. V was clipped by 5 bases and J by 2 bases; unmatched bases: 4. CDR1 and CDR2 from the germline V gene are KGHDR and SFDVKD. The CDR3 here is CATSVGTGAYEQYF. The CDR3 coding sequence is TGTGCCACCAGTGTGGGGACAGGAGCCTACGAGCAGTACTTC.

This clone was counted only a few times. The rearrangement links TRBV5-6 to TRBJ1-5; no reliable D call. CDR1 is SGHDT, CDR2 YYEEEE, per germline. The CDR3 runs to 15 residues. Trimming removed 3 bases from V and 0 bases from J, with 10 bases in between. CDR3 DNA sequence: TGTGCCAGCAGCTCCGGGATGTATAGCAATCAGCCCCAGCATTTT. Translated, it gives CASSSGMYSNQPQHF.

The CDR3 sequence is CASSLVPGGPYNEQFF. The DNA for the CDR3 is TGTGCCAGCAGCTTAGTTCCGGGAGGGCCTTACAATGAGCAGTTCTTC. The rearrangement joins TRBV7-2 to TRBJ2-1; 8 bases are a match to TRBD2. Looked up from germline, CDR1 is SGHTA and CDR2 is FQGNSA. The CDR3 runs to 16 residues. The trim removed 1 base at V and 4 bases at J, leaving 6 bases unmatched. The full variable domain, completed using reference TRBV7-2 and TRBJ2-1, is GAGVSQSPSNKVTEKGKDVELRCDPISGHTALYWYRQSLGQGLEFLIYFQGNSAPDKSGLPSDRFSAERTGGSVSTLTIQRTQQEDSAVYLCASSLVPGGPYNEQFFGPGTRLTVL.

CDR3 loop: CASSTLGAGGNEQFF. The CDR3 DNA reads as TGTGCCAGTAGTACCCTTGGGGCGGGAGGCAATGAGCAGTTCTTC. This chain connects TRBV19 to TRBJ2-1; TRBD2 agrees at 8 bases. CDR3 length: 15 amino acids. The V gene end was trimmed by 4 bases and the J gene end by 6 bases; junction bases not matched to a gene: 8. CDR1 and CDR2 from the germline V gene are LNHDA and SQIVND (reference sequence).

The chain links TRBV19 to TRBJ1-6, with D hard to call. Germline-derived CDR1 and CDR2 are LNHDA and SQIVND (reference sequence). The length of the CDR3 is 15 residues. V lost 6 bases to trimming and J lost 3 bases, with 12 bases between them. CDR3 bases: TGTGCCAGTAGCCGAGCGAAGGACTATAATTCACCCCTCCACTTT. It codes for CASSRAKDYNSPLHF.

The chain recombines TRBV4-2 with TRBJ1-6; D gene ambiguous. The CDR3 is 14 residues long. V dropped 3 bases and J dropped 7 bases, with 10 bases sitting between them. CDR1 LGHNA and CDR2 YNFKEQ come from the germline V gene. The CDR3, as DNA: TGTGCCAGCAGCCATAACAAAATAAATTCACCCCTCCACTTT. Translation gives CASSHNKINSPLHF.